The T cell receptor beta chain under discussion was sequenced for a study of cytomegalovirus exposure and HLA in healthy donors. Study-level findings and limits: Researchers reported that a few CMV-associated chains were confirmed in vitro as CMV antigen-specific.

Donors were drawn from the approximately 120-subject validation cohort, separate from the 666-subject first cohort. Comment on this clone: The antigen is unknown.

The method was immunoSEQ multiplex PCR; TCRdb's version includes in-frame clones alone and lacks a portion of them. The profile covers roughly 120,000 clones, with approximately 87% appearing a single time and about 6.3% taken by the ten largest. Germline V CDR1 and CDR2: GTSNPN, SVGIG (reference sequence). Trimming pared 5 bases from V and 3 bases from J, leaving 8 bases between. The CDR3 length is 12 residues. The TCR was taken from a woman aged 18-35 years in good health and CMV-seropositive. Sequencing was carried out using PBMCs. The rearrangement joins TRBV30 to TRBJ1-5; no clear D. CDR3 sequence (DNA): TGTGCCTGGGGGCAGGACAATCAGCCCCAGCATTTT. Translating gives CAWGQDNQPQHF.